The 5 T cell receptor beta chains presented below share a single source sample, sequenced in a study of metastatic and nonmetastatic thyroid tumors (dated by TCRdb to about 2020). Before undergoing thyroid surgery, none of the patients had been given any kind of treatment. To prepare the library, PCR was applied. The sequencer listed for this sample is Illumina HiSeq 4000. TCRdb reanalyzed the raw reads on its own, using fastp at Q25 for trimming and MiXCR for clone calling, and kept in-frame beta chains. The sample yields tens of thousands of clones; roughly 15% were counted once. The ten largest clones take up around 6.1% of the sample. Sequencing was performed on blood. The receptors come from a male donor with papillary thyroid cancer or a benign thyroid nodule (not recorded which). Some clones in this sample may be carry-over from other donors' samples.

This clone has at least ten counts. This chain links TRBV12-3 or TRBV12-4 with TRBJ2-2; TRBD1 might be the D (6 bases). The length of the CDR3 is 13 residues. Trimming left V 5 bases short and J 6 bases short, with 10 bases between. CDR3 bases: TGTGCCAGCAGTCCAACAGGGTCCGGGGAGCTGTTTTTT. Its translation is CASSPTGSGELFF.

This clone was detected many times. The CDR3 reads CASSHRGSSYEQYF. The CDR3 region has the DNA TGTGCCAGCAGCCATCGGGGGAGCTCCTACGAGCAGTACTTC. This chain joins TRBV28 and TRBJ2-7, with a possible D match to TRBD2 (6 bases). The CDR3 spans 14 residues. CDR1 and CDR2 (germline): MDHEN, SYDVKM. Trimming removed 6 bases at V and 0 bases at J, with 12 bases between.

The V call is TRBV20-1, the J call TRBJ1-2, with D perhaps TRBD1 (5 bases). CDR1 is DFQATT and CDR2 is SNEGSKA in the germline V gene (reference sequence). This CDR3 comprises 12 residues. The V and J ends lost 5 bases and 8 bases respectively, with 15 bases between them. The CDR3 region has the DNA TGCAGTGCTCTCGGGACGGGAGGAGGCTACACCTTC. Protein sequence: CSALGTGGGYTF.

The table lists this clone with many counts. V is TRBV5-1 and J is TRBJ1-2, with TRBD1 matching 7 bases. There are 16 residues in the CDR3. CDR1 SGHRS and CDR2 YFSETQ come from the germline V gene. With 3 bases clipped from V and 0 bases from J, the junction kept 8 bases outside the gene matches. CDR3: CASSWDGQVANYGYTF. The CDR3 DNA reads TGCGCCAGCAGCTGGGACGGACAGGTAGCTAACTATGGCTACACCTTC.

This clone appeared many times. A much larger clone differs from this one at a single base, so this may be a read error. The chain combines TRBV2 with TRBJ1-2, with D perhaps matching TRBD1 (5 bases). The CDR3 has 12 amino acids. From germline, CDR1 is SNHLY and CDR2 FYNNEI. Trimming stripped 4 bases from V and 8 bases from J, with 11 bases between. CDR3 sequence: CASSVQGCGYTF. The CDR3 DNA is TGTGCCAGCAGTGTCCAGGGCTGCGGCTACACCTTC. The entire variable domain, with the rest obtained from reference TRBV2 and TRBJ1-2, is as follows: EPEVTQTPSHQVTQMGQEVILRCVPISNHLYFYWYRQILGQKVEFLVSFYNNEISEKSEIFDDQFSVERPDGSNFTLKIRSTKLEDSAMYFCASSVQGCGYTFGSGTRLTVV.